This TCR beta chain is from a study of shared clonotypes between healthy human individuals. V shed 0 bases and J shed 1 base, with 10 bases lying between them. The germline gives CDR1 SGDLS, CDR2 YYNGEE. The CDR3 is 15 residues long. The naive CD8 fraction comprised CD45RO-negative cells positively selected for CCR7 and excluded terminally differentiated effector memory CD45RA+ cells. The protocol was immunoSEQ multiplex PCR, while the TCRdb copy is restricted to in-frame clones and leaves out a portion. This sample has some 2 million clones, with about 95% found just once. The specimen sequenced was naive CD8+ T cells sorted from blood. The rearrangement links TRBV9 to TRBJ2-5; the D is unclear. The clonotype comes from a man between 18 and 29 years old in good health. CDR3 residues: CASSVGTDRQETQYF. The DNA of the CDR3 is TGTGCCAGCAGCGTAGGAACCGACCGCCAAGAGACCCAGTACTTC.